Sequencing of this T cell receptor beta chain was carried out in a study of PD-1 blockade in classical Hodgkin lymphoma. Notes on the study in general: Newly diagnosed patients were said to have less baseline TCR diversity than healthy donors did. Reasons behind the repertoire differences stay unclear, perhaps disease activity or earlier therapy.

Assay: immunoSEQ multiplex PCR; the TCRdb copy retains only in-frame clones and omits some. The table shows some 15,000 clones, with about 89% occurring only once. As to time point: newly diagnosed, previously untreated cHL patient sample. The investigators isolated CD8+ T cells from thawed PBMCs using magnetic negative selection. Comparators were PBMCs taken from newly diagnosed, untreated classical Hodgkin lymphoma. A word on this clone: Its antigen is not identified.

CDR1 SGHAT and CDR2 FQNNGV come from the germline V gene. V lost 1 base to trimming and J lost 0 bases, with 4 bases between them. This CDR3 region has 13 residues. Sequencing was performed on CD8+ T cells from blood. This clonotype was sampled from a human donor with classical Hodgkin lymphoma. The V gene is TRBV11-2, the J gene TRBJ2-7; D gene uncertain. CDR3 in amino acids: CASSLGHSYEQYF. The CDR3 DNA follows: TGTGCCAGCAGCTTAGGTCACTCCTACGAGCAGTACTTC.